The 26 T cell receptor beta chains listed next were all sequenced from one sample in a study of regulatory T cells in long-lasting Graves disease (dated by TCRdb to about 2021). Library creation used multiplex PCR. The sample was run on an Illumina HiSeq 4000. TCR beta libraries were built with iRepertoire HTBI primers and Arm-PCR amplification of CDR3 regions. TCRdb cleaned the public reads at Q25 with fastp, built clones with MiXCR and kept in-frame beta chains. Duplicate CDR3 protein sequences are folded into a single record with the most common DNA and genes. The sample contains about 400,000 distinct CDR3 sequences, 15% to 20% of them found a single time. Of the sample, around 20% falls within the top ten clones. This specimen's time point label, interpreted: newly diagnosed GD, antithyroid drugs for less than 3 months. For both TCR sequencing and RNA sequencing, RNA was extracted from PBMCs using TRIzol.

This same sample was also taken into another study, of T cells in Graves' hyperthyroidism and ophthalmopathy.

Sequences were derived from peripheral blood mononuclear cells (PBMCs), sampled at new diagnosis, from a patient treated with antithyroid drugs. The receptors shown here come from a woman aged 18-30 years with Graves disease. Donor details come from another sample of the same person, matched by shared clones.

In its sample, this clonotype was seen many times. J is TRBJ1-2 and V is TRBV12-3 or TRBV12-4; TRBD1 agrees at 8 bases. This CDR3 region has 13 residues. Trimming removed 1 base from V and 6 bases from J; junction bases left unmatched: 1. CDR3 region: CASSLVRGHGYTF. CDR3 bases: TGTGCCAGCAGTTTAGTCAGGGGGCATGGCTACACCTTC.

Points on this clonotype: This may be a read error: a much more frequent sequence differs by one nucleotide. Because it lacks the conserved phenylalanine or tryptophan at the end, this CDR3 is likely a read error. The CDR3 DNA sequence: TGTGCCAGCAGCCCGGGGGGGGACATCGGCTACACCTTA. Translated: CASSPGGDIGYTL. V is TRBV7-9 and J is TRBJ1-2, with TRBD1 as a possible D gene (6 bases). CDR1 and CDR2 (germline): SEHNR, FQNEAQ (reference sequence). This CDR3 spans 13 amino acids. The germline V and J ends were trimmed by 5 bases and 8 bases, with 15 bases remaining between them.

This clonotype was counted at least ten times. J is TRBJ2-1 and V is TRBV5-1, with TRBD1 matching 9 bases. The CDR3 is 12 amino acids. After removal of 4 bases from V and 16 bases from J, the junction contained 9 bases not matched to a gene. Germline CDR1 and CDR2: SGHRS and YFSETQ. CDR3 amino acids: CASSLGQGGSFF. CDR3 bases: TGCGCCAGCAGCCTGGGACAGGGAGGCAGTTTCTTC.

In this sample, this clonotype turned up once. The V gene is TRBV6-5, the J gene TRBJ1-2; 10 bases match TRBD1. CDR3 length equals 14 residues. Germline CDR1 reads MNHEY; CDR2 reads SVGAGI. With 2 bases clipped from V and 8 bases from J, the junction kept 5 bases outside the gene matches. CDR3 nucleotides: TGTGCCAGCAGTTACAGGGACAGGGGTAGAGGCTACACCTTC. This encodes CASSYRDRGRGYTF.

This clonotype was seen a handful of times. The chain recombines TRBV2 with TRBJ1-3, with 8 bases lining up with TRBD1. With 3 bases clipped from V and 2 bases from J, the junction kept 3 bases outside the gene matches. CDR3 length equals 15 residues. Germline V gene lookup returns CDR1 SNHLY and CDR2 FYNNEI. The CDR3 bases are TGTGCCAGCAGTGATAACAGGGGGGCTGGAAACACCATATATTTT. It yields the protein CASSDNRGAGNTIYF.

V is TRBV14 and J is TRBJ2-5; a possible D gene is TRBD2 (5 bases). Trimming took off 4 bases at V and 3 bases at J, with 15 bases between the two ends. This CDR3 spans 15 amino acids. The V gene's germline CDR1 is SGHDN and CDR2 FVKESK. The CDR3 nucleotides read TGTGCCAGCAGCCCTAGGACGGGAACCAAAGAGACCCAGTACTTC. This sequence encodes CASSPRTGTKETQYF.

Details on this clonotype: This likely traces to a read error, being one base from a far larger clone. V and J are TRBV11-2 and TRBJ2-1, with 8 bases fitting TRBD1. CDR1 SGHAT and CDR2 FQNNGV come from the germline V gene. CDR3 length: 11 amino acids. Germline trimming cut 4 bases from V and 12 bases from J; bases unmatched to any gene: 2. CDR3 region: CASSSGTGQFF. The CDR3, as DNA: TGTGCCAGCAGCTCGGGGACAGGGCAGTTCTTC.

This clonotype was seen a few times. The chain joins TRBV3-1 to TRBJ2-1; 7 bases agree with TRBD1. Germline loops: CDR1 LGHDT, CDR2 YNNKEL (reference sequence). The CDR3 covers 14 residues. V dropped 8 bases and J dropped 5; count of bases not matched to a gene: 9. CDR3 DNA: TGTGCCAGCTCCCTCCGGGACAGTGACAATGAGCAGTTCTTC. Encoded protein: CASSLRDSDNEQFF.

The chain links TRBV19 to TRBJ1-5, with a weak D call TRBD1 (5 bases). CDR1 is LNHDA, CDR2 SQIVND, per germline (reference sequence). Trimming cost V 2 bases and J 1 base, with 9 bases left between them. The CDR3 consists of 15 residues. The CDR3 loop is CASSITQGSNQPQHF. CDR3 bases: TGTGCCAGTAGTATAACCCAGGGAAGCAATCAGCCCCAGCATTTT.

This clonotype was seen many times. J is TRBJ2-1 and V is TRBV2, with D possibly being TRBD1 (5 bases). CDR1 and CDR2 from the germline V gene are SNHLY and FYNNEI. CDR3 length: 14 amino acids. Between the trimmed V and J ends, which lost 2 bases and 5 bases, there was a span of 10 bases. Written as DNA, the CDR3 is TGTGCCAGCAGTGAATTCCAGGGAAACAATGAGCAGTTCTTC. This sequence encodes CASSEFQGNNEQFF.

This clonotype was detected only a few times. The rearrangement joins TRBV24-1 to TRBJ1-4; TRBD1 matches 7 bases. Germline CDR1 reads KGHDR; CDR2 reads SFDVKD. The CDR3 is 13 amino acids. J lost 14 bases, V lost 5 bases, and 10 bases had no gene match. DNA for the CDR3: TGTGCCACCAGTGGTTTACCCGGGACAGAGCTGTTTTTT. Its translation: CATSGLPGTELFF.

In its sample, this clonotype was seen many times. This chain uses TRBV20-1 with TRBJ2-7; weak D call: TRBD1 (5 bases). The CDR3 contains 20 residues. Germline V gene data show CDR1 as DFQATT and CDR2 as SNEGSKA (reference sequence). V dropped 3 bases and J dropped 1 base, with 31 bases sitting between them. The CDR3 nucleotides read TGCAGTGCTAGCGGATTTTGGGGCCCCGAGACCAAAAACCCTTCCTACGAGCAGTACTTC. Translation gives CSASGFWGPETKNPSYEQYF.

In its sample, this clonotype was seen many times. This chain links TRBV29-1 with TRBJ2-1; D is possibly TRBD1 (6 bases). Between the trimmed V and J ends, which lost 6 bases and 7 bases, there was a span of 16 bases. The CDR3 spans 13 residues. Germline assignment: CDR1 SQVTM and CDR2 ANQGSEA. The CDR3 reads CSVTRDTWNEQFF. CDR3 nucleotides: TGCAGCGTGACCCGGGACACGTGGAATGAGCAGTTCTTC.

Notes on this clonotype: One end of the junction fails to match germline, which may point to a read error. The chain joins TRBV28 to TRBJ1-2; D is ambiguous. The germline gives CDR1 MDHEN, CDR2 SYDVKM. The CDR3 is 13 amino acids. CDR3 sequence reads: CASSLDNNYGYAF. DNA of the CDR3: TGTGCCAGCAGCCTTGACAATAACTATGGCTACGCCTTC.

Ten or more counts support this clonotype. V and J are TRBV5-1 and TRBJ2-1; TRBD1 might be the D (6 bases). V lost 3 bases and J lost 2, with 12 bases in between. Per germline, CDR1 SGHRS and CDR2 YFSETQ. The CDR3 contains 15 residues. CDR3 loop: CASSSGVGAYNEQFF. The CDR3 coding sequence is TGCGCCAGCAGCTCAGGGGTAGGCGCCTACAATGAGCAGTTCTTC. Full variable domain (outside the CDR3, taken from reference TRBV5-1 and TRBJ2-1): KAGVTQTPRYLIKTRGQQVTLSCSPISGHRSVSWYQQTPGQGLQFLFEYFSETQRNKGNFPGRFSGRQFSNSRSEMNVSTLELGDSALYLCASSSGVGAYNEQFFGPGTRLTVL.

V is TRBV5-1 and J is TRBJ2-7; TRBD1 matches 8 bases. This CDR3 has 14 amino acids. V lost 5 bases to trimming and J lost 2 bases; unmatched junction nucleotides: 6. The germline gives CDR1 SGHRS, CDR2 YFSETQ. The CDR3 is CASRSGTGPYEQYF. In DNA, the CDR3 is TGCGCCAGCAGGTCCGGGACAGGCCCCTACGAGCAGTACTTC.

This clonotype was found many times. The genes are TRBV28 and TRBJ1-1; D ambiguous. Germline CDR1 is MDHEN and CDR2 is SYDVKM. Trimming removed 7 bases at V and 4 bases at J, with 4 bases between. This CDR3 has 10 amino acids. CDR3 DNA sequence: TGTGCCAGCACTCGCACTGAAGCTTTCTTT. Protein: CASTRTEAFF.

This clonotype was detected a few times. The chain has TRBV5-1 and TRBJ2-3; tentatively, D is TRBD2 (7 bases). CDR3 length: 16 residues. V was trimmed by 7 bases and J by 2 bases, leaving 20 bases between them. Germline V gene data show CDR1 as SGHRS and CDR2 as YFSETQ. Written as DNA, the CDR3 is TGCGCCAGCGCCAAGGGGGGGCTCTCCTTCACAGATACGCAGTATTTT. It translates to CASAKGGLSFTDTQYF. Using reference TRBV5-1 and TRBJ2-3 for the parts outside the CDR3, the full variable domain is KAGVTQTPRYLIKTRGQQVTLSCSPISGHRSVSWYQQTPGQGLQFLFEYFSETQRNKGNFPGRFSGRQFSNSRSEMNVSTLELGDSALYLCASAKGGLSFTDTQYFGPGTRLTVL.

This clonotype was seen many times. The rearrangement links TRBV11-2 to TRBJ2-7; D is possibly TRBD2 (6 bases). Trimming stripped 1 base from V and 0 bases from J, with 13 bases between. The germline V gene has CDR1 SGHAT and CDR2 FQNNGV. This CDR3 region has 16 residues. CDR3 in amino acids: CASSLGDSSSSYEQYF. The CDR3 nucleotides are TGTGCCAGCAGCTTAGGGGACTCCTCAAGCTCCTACGAGCAGTACTTC.

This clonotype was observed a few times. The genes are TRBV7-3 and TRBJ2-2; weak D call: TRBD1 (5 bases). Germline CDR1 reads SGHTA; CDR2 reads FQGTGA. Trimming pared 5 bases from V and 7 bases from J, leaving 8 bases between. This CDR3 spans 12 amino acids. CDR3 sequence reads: CASSLRGGELFF. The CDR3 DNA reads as TGTGCCAGCAGCCTAAGGGGCGGGGAGCTGTTTTTT.

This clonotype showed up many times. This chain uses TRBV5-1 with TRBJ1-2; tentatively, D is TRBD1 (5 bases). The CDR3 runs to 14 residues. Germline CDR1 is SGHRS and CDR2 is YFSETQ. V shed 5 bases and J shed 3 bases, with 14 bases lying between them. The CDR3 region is CASSEGLSDYGYTF. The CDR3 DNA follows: TGCGCCAGCAGTGAGGGGCTCTCGGACTATGGCTACACCTTC.

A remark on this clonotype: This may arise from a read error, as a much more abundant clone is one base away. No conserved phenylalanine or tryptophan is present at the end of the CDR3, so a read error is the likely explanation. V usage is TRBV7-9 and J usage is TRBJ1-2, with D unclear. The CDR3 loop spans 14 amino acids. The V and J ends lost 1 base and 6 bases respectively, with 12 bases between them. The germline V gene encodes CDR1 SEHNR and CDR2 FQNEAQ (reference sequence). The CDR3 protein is CASSLVRDFDGYTL. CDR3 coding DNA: TGTGCCAGCAGCTTAGTAAGGGATTTTGATGGCTACACCCTC.

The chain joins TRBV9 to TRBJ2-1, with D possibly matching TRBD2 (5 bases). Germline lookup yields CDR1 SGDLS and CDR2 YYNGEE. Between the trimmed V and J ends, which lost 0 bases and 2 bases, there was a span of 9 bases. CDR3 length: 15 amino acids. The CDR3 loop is CASSVELGAYNEQFF. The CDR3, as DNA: TGTGCCAGCAGCGTAGAACTAGGTGCCTACAATGAGCAGTTCTTC.

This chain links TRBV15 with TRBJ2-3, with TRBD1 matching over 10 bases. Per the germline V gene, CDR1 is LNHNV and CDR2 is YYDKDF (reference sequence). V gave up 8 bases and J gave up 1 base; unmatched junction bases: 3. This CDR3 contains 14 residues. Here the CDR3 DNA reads TGTGCCACCTGGACAGGGGGAGGCACAGATACGCAGTATTTT. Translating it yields CATWTGGGTDTQYF. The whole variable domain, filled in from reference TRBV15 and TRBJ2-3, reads DAMVIQNPRYQVTQFGKPVTLSCSQTLNHNVMYWYQQKSSQAPKLLFHYYDKDFNNEADTPDNFQSRRPNTSFCFLDIRSPGLGDTAMYLCATWTGGGTDTQYFGPGTRLTVL.

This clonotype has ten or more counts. The CDR3: CASRGTGSHYEQYF. The CDR3 region has the DNA TGTGCCAGCAGGGGGACAGGGTCTCATTACGAGCAGTACTTC. The chain recombines TRBV2 with TRBJ2-7; 9 bases align to TRBD1. The ends lost 6 bases at V and 4 bases at J; junction bases unmatched: 7. This CDR3 has 14 amino acids. Germline assignment: CDR1 SNHLY and CDR2 FYNNEI.

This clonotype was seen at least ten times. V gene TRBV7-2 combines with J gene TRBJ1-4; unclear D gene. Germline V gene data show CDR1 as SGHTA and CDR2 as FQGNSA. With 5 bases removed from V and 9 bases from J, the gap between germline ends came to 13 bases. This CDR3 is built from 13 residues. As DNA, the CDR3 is TGTGCCAGCAGCCTGGAGCCTGCGAAAAAACTGTTTTTT. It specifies CASSLEPAKKLFF.